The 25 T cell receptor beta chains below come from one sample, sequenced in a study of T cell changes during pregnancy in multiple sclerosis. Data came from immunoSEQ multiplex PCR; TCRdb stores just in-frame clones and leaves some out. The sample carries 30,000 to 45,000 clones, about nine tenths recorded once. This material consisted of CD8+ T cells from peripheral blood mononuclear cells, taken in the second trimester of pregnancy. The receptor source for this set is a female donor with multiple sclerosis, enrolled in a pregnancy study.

CDR3 sequence reads: CASSDDPSSYNSPLHF. CDR3 DNA sequence: TGTGCCAGCAGCGACGACCCTAGCTCCTATAATTCACCCCTCCACTTT. The chain uses TRBV9 and TRBJ1-6; D ambiguous. Trimming removed 3 bases at V and 0 bases at J, with 10 bases between. CDR1 and CDR2 (germline): SGDLS, YYNGEE. The CDR3 runs to 16 residues.

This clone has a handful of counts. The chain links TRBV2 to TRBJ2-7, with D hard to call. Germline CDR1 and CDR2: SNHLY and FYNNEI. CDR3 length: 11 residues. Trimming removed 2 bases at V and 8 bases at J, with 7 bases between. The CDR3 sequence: CASSELNQQYF. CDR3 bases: TGTGCCAGCAGTGAACTAAATCAGCAGTACTTC.

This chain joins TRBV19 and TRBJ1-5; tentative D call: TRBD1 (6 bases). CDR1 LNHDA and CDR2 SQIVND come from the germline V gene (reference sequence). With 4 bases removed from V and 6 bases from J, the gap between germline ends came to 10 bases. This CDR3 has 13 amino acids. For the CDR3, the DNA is TGTGCCAGTAGTAGAACAGGGATTCAGCCCCAGCATTTT. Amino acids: CASSRTGIQPQHF.

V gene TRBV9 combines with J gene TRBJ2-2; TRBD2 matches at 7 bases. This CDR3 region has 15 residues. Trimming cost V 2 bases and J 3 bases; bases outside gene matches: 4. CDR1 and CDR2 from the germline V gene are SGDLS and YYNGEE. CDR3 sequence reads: CASSVGGPHTGELFF. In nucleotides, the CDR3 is TGTGCCAGCAGCGTGGGAGGGCCCCACACCGGGGAGCTGTTTTTT.

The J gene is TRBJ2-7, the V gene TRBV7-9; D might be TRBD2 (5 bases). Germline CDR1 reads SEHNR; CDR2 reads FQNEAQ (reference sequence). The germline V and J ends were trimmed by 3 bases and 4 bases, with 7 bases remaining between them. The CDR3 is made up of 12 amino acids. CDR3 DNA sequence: TGTGCCAGCAGCTTGGAGGTATACGAGCAGTACTTC. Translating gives CASSLEVYEQYF.

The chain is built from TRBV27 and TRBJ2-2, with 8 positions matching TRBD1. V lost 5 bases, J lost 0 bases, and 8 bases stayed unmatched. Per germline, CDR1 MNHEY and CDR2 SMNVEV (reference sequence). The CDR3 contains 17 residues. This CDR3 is CASSPVWDRTNTGELFF. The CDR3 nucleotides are TGTGCCAGCAGTCCGGTTTGGGACAGGACGAACACCGGGGAGCTGTTTTTT.

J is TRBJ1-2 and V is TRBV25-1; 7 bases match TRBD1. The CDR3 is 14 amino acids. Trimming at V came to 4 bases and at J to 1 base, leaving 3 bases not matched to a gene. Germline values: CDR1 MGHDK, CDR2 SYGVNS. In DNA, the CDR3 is TGTGCCAGCAGTGCCTACAGGGGTAACTATGGCTACACCTTC. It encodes CASSAYRGNYGYTF.

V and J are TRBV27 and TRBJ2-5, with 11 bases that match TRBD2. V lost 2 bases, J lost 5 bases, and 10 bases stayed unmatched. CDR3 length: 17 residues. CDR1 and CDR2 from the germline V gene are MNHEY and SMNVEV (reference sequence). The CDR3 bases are TGTGCCAGCAGTTTACCTCCGGGTAGCGGGAGGGTGGAGACCCAGTACTTC. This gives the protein CASSLPPGSGRVETQYF.

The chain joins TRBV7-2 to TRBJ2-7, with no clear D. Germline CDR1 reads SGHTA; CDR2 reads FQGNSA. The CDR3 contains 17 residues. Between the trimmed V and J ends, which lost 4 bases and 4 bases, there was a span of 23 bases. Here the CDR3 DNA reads TGTGCCAGCAGCTCTTTTCCGGTAGTTTCCGTCCTTTACGAGCAGTACTTC. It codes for CASSSFPVVSVLYEQYF.

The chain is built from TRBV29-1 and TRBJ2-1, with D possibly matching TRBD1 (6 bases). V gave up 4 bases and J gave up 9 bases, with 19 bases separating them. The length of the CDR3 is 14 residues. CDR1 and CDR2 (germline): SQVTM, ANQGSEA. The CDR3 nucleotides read TGCAGCGTTGTTACAGGGCCGGTGCGTGGTGAGCAGTTCTTC. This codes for CSVVTGPVRGEQFF.

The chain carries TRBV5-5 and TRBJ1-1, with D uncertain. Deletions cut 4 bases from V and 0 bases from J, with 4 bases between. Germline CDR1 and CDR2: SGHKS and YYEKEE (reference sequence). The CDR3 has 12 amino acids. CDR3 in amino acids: CASSTMNTEAFF. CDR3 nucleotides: TGTGCCAGCAGCACTATGAACACTGAAGCTTTCTTT.

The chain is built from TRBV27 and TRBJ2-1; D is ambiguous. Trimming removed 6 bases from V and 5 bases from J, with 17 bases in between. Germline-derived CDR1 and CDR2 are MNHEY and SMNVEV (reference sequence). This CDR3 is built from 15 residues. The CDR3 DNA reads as TGTGCCAGCAGCCCTCTCGAAACGGTACACAATGAGCAGTTCTTC. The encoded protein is CASSPLETVHNEQFF.

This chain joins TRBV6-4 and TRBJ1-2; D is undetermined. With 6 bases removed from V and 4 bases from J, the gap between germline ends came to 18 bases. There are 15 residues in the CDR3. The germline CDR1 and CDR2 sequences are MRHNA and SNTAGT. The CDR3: CASSDANDGGYGYTF. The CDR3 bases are TGTGCCAGCAGCGACGCGAACGACGGCGGCTATGGCTACACCTTC.

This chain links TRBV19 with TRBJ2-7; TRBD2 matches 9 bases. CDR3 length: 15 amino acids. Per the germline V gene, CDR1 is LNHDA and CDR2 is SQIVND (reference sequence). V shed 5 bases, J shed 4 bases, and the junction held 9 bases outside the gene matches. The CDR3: CASSVGAGGNYEQYF. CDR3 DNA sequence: TGTGCCAGTAGTGTGGGAGCGGGAGGAAATTACGAGCAGTACTTC.

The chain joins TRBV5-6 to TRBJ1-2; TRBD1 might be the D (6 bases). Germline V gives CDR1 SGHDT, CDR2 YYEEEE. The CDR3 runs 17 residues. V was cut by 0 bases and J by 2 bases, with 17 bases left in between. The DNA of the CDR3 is TGTGCCAGCAGCTTGGGCGATTTTGGGGGCTCGAACTATGGCTACACCTTC. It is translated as CASSLGDFGGSNYGYTF.

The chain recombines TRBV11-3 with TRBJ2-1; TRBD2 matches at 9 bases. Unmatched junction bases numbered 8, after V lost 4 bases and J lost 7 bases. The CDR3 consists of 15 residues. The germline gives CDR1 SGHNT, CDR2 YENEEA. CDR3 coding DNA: TGTGCCAGCAGCTCAGCGGGGGGCTGGGGGAATGAGCAGTTCTTC. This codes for CASSSAGGWGNEQFF.

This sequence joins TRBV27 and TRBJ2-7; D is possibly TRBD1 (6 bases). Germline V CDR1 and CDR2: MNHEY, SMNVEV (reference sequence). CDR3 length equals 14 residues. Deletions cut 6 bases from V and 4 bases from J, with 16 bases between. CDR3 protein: CASSSRTEMYEQYF. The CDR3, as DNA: TGTGCCAGCAGCTCCCGGACAGAAATGTACGAGCAGTACTTC.

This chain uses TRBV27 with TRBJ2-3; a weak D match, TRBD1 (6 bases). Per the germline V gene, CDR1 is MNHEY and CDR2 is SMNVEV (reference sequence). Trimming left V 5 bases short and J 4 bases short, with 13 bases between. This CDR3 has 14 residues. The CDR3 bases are TGTGCCAGCAGTCCATCGGACAGCTCAGATACGCAGTATTTT. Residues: CASSPSDSSDTQYF.

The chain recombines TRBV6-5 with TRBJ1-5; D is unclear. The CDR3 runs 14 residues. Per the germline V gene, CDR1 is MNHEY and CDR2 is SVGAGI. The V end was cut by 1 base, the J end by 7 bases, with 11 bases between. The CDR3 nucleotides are TGTGCCAGCAGTTACTTGGGCCCAGGCCAGCCCCAGCATTTT. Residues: CASSYLGPGQPQHF.

CDR3 loop: CASSEWTGSSGANVLTF. CDR3 nucleotides: TGTGCCAGCAGTGAATGGACGGGAAGCTCTGGGGCCAACGTCCTGACTTTC. The chain couples TRBV6-1 to TRBJ2-6, with D tentatively TRBD2 (5 bases). The CDR3 runs to 17 residues. The V gene's germline CDR1 is MNHNS and CDR2 SASEGT. V was pared by 2 bases and J by 0 bases, with 11 bases between.

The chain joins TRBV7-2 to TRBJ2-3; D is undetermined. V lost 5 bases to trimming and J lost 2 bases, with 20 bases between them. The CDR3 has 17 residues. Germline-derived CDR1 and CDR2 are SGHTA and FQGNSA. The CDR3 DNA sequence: TGTGCCAGCAGCCGACCAGCGACTTACCATCCCACAGATACGCAGTATTTT. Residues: CASSRPATYHPTDTQYF.

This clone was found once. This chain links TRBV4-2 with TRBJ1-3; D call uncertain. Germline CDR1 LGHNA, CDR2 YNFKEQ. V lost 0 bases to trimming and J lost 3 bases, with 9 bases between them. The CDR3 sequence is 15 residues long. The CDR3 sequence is CASSQDPGSGNTIYF. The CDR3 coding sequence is TGTGCCAGCAGCCAAGATCCGGGGAGTGGAAACACCATATATTTT.

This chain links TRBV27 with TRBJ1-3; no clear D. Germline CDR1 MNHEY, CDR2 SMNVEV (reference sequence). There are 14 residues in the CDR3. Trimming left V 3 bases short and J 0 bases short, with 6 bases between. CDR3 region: CASSFRGSGNTIYF. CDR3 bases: TGTGCCAGCAGTTTTCGGGGCTCTGGAAACACCATATATTTT.

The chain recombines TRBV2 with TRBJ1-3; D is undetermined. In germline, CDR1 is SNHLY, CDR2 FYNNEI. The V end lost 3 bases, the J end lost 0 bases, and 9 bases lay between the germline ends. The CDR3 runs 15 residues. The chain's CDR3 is CASSDDRDSGNTIYF. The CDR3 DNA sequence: TGTGCCAGCAGTGACGACCGGGACTCTGGAAACACCATATATTTT.

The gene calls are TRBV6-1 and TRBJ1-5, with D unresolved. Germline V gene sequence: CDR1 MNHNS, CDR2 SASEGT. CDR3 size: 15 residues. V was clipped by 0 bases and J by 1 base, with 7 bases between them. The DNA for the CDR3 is TGTGCCAGCAGTGAAGCGGCGGGAAGCAATCAGCCCCAGCATTTT. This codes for CASSEAAGSNQPQHF.